This entry lists 20 T cell receptor beta chains sequenced from one sample in a study of T cells after yellow fever vaccination. TCRdb ran MiXCR on the 5' RACE reads and lists one entry per CDR3 protein. The table has 500,000 to 650,000 distinct CDR3 sequences, about 12% seen once. The specimen was PBMCs, collected on the day of the yellow fever booster vaccination. Receptors originate from a man aged 25 to 45 who received the YFV17D yellow fever vaccine.

There are a few counts of this clonotype. This chain links TRBV20-1 with TRBJ2-2, with D unclear. Trimming removed 5 bases from V and 6 bases from J, with 13 bases in between. The CDR3 extends over 13 amino acids. Germline V gene sequence: CDR1 DFQATT, CDR2 SNEGSKA (reference sequence). The CDR3 DNA reads as TGCAGTGCTCAGGTCATGGCCTCCGGGGAGCTGTTTTTT. Translation gives CSAQVMASGELFF.

The CDR3 DNA follows: TGTGCCACCGGATCCCGGGACAGGGCTGGAGATACGCAGTATTTT. As protein: CATGSRDRAGDTQYF. The gene calls are TRBV15 and TRBJ2-3; 9 bases map to TRBD1. The CDR3 totals 15 residues. The V gene's germline CDR1 is LNHNV and CDR2 YYDKDF (reference sequence). Trimming took 8 bases from V and 5 from J; bases not matched to a gene: 11.

This clonotype was seen ten or more times. The chain carries TRBV5-1 and TRBJ2-7, with TRBD2 matching 10 bases. In germline, CDR1 is SGHRS, CDR2 YFSETQ. J gave up 1 base and V 1 base, and 23 bases lay outside the gene matches. This CDR3 contains 22 residues. CDR3 nucleotide sequence: TGCGCCAGCAGCTTGCTGACACCGATAAGGACCAGCGGGAGGGCCTCATCCTACGAGCAGTACTTC. This encodes CASSLLTPIRTSGRASSYEQYF.

The DNA for the CDR3 is TGTGCCAGCAGACCGAGGGACAGCCCTTTCGACTATGGCTACACCTTC. As protein: CASRPRDSPFDYGYTF. V gene TRBV7-9 combines with J gene TRBJ1-2; the match to TRBD1 covers 7 bases. Per the germline V gene, CDR1 is SEHNR and CDR2 is FQNEAQ (reference sequence). The CDR3 extends over 16 amino acids. The V segment lost 6 bases and the J segment 3 bases; nucleotides outside the gene matches: 13.

The table lists this clonotype with many counts. For the CDR3, the DNA is TGTGCCAGCAGCAAAGGGTTCTCCTACGAGCAGTACTTC. Protein product: CASSKGFSYEQYF. The chain employs TRBV6-6 and TRBJ2-7; D gene uncertain. Germline V gene data show CDR1 as MNHNY and CDR2 as SVGAGI (reference sequence). Deletions cut 6 bases from V and 0 bases from J, with 9 bases between. The length of the CDR3 is 13 residues.

This clonotype was counted only a few times. V usage is TRBV18 and J usage is TRBJ2-7; possibly TRBD1 for D (6 bases). Per the germline V gene, CDR1 is KGHSH and CDR2 is LQKENI. The CDR3 consists of 16 residues. V lost 3 bases to trimming and J lost 2 bases, with 17 bases between them. The chain's CDR3 is CASSPSGTPNTYEQYF. The CDR3 nucleotides read TGTGCCAGCTCACCCTCCGGGACACCGAATACCTACGAGCAGTACTTC.

The V gene is TRBV9, the J gene TRBJ2-7; 8 nucleotides agree with TRBD1. Looked up from germline, CDR1 is SGDLS and CDR2 is YYNGEE. The J segment lost 2 bases and the V segment lost 3 bases, leaving 7 bases of the junction unmatched. The CDR3 contains 15 residues. DNA of the CDR3: TGTGCCAGCAGCGCCAACGACAGGGGTGCCTACGAGCAGTACTTC. Translation gives CASSANDRGAYEQYF.

This clonotype was counted a few times. The CDR3 DNA follows: TGCGCCAGCAGCCAAGAGGGGGCCGTAGGATCACCCCTCCACTTT. This sequence encodes CASSQEGAVGSPLHF. The rearrangement joins TRBV4-3 to TRBJ1-6; TRBD1 might be the D (6 bases). Looked up from germline, CDR1 is LGHNA and CDR2 is YSLEER. The V gene lost 0 bases and the J gene lost 10 bases, with 13 bases spanning the gap. This CDR3 has 15 residues.

The genes are TRBV5-1 and TRBJ1-2; no reliable D call. This CDR3 has 15 residues. The ends were cut back, 0 bases at V and 5 bases at J, with 14 bases in the middle. The germline V gene has CDR1 SGHRS and CDR2 YFSETQ. DNA for the CDR3: TGCGCCAGCAGCTTGGATGGGGTTCCCTTATATGGCTACACCTTC. Its translation: CASSLDGVPLYGYTF.

This clonotype was seen only a few times. The V gene is TRBV25-1, the J gene TRBJ1-2; the match to TRBD1 covers 9 bases. Germline V gene data show CDR1 as MGHDK and CDR2 as SYGVNS. The CDR3 extends over 15 amino acids. V was pared by 7 bases and J by 4 bases, with 10 bases of the junction left unmatched. The CDR3 protein is CASTARTGQGYGYTF. CDR3 DNA: TGTGCCAGCACAGCTAGGACGGGACAGGGCTATGGCTACACCTTC.

This clonotype showed up just a few times. The rearrangement uses TRBV20-1 and TRBJ2-3, with 9 bases identical to TRBD2. CDR3 length: 15 residues. In germline, CDR1 is DFQATT, CDR2 SNEGSKA (reference sequence). Unmatched junction bases numbered 9, after V lost 6 bases and J lost 2 bases. This CDR3 is CSAAVAGASTDTQYF. The CDR3 bases are TGCAGTGCAGCGGTAGCGGGGGCCTCCACAGATACGCAGTATTTT.

The table lists this clonotype with a few counts. This rearrangement joins TRBV28 to TRBJ1-5; D is unresolved. Trimming removed 2 bases from V and 3 bases from J, with 8 bases in between. The CDR3 has 14 amino acids. Germline CDR1 is MDHEN and CDR2 is SYDVKM. CDR3 coding DNA: TGTGCCAGCAGTTTAATCTCGACCAATCAGCCCCAGCATTTT. It specifies CASSLISTNQPQHF. The full variable domain, its missing parts supplied by reference TRBV28 and TRBJ1-5, is DVKVTQSSRYLVKRTGEKVFLECVQDMDHENMFWYRQDPGLGLRLIYFSYDVKMKEKGDIPEGYSVSREKKERFSLILESASTNQTSMYLCASSLISTNQPQHFGDGTRLSIL.

The chain uses TRBV15 and TRBJ2-1; weak D call: TRBD2 (6 bases). Germline CDR1 is LNHNV and CDR2 is YYDKDF (reference sequence). V was trimmed by 5 bases and J by 3 bases, leaving 17 bases between them. The CDR3 extends over 16 amino acids. This CDR3 is CATSGGLRVDYNEQFF. CDR3 DNA sequence: TGTGCCACCAGCGGAGGGTTGAGGGTCGACTACAATGAGCAGTTCTTC.

This clonotype has just a few counts. The chain has TRBV1 and TRBJ2-3; the table's D gene call, TRBD1, was not cross checked with the DNA. TRBV1 is a pseudogene locus. CDR3 length equals 20 residues. CDR3 bases: TGCACCAGCAGCCAAGAGGGCAGGCGCTTTACGATTCCTAGCACAGATACGCAGTATTTT. It yields the protein CTSSQEGRRFTIPSTDTQYF.

This clonotype was observed a few times. V gene TRBV18 combines with J gene TRBJ1-4; D gene ambiguous. CDR1 is KGHSH and CDR2 is LQKENI in the germline V gene. V was pared by 3 bases and J by 7 bases, with 6 bases between. The CDR3 totals 12 residues. CDR3 bases: TGTGCCAGCTCACCGTCGGGTGAAAAACTGTTTTTT. It translates to CASSPSGEKLFF. The full variable domain, with the rest looked up from reference TRBV18 and TRBJ1-4, is NAGVMQNPRHLVRRRGQEARLRCSPMKGHSHVYWYRQLPEEGLKFMVYLQKENIIDESGMPKERFSAEFPKEGPSILRIQQVVRGDSAAYFCASSPSGEKLFFGSGTQLSVL.

This clonotype was picked up many times. This chain connects TRBV7-2 to TRBJ2-7; D is perhaps TRBD2 (6 bases). V lost 4 bases to trimming and J lost 7 bases, with 14 bases between them. This CDR3 is 13 amino acids long. CDR1 and CDR2 from the germline V gene are SGHTA and FQGNSA. The CDR3 DNA follows: TGTGCCAGCAGCTCTACACTAGCCCTTGAGCAGTACTTC. This codes for CASSSTLALEQYF.

This clonotype was counted between two and nine times. This chain links TRBV20-1 with TRBJ1-3; a possible D gene is TRBD1 (5 bases). Germline V CDR1 and CDR2: DFQATT, SNEGSKA (reference sequence). Trimming left V 4 bases short and J 0 bases short, with 10 bases between. CDR3 length: 14 residues. The CDR3 loop reads CSAMVGDSGNTIYF. CDR3 nucleotide sequence: TGCAGTGCTATGGTGGGGGACTCTGGAAACACCATATATTTT.

The chain has TRBV5-6 and TRBJ1-4; D gene uncertain. The germline V gene has CDR1 SGHDT and CDR2 YYEEEE. The V end lost 1 base, the J end lost 4 bases, and 17 bases lay between the germline ends. This CDR3 has 17 residues. The CDR3 DNA reads TGTGCCAGCAGCTTGTTGGAATCGGGAGTGCTTAATGAAAAACTGTTTTTT. Translating it yields CASSLLESGVLNEKLFF.

The genes are TRBV4-1 and TRBJ2-4, with D hard to call. Trimming stripped 0 bases from V and 0 bases from J, with 6 bases between. CDR1 is MGHRA, CDR2 YSYEKL, per germline. This CDR3 contains 15 residues. The CDR3 here is CASSQEPIAKNIQYF. The DNA for the CDR3 is TGCGCCAGCAGCCAAGAGCCGATAGCCAAAAACATTCAGTACTTC.

This clonotype was picked up one time. This chain uses TRBV7-6 with TRBJ2-5; tentatively, D is TRBD2 (5 bases). Trimming took 3 bases from V and 0 from J, leaving 8 bases between them. Germline V gene sequence: CDR1 SGHVS, CDR2 FNYEAQ. The CDR3 is 14 amino acids. The CDR3 DNA sequence: TGTGCCAGCAGCTTCGGAGGAAACCAAGAGACCCAGTACTTC. It yields the protein CASSFGGNQETQYF.